The rows below give T cell receptor beta chains drawn from one sample of a study of T cells after yellow fever vaccination. MiXCR was run by TCRdb on the 5' RACE reads, yielding one entry per CDR3 protein. This table holds 450,000 to 550,000 distinct CDR3 sequences, roughly 22% found once. Specimen: PBMCs, collected 21 days after the first yellow fever vaccination. Every receptor here comes from a man aged 18 to 30 who received the YFV17D yellow fever vaccine. Each CDR3 is given with its conserved first and last residue. A D gene is named only where the DNA matches it firmly. Not every row has a clone size; where given, it reads once, few, many or a size class.

TRBJ1-3,few,TRBV20-1,NA,TGCAGTGTCTGGCTGAACTCTGGAAACACCATATATTTT,CSVWLNSGNTIYF
TRBJ1-2,NA,TRBV29-1,NA,TGCAGCGTTGGGATACTTAACTATGGCTACACCTTC,CSVGILNYGYTF
TRBJ2-2,few,TRBV4-3,NA,TGCGCCAGCAGCCAAGAGCTAGCTAGGGTCGGGGAGCTGTTTTTT,CASSQELARVGELFF
TRBJ2-5,few,TRBV5-6,NA,TGTGCCAGCAGGCTGACCGCGCAAGAGACCCAGTACTTC,CASRLTAQETQYF
TRBJ2-3,many,TRBV10-3,TRBD1,TGTGCCATCAGTGGCAACCCTGAGATGACAGGGGGCGCAGATACGCAGTATTTT,CAISGNPEMTGGADTQYF
TRBJ2-3,few,TRBV14,NA,TGTGCCAGCAGCCAACACAGGATTACCACAGATACGCAGTATTTT,CASSQHRITTDTQYF
TRBJ1-2,NA,TRBV7-2,TRBD1,TGTGCCAGCAGCACGGGACAGGGGAACTATGGCTACACCTTC,CASSTGQGNYGYTF
TRBJ2-1,NA,TRBV6-2/TRBV6-3,NA,TGTGCCAGCAGTTACAGGGCGGGAGAGCAGTTCTTC,CASSYRAGEQFF
TRBJ2-3,few,TRBV12-5,NA,TGTGCTAGTGCCCTCCCCGGGGGATCTAGCACAGATACGCAGTATTTT,CASALPGGSSTDTQYF
TRBJ2-7,few,TRBV5-1,TRBD1,TGCGCCAGCAGTACCCAGGGGGCGGACGAGCAGTACTTC,CASSTQGADEQYF
TRBJ2-1,few,TRBV9,TRBD2,TGTGCCAGCAGCGTAGCTTCTAGCGGGGGGGCCAGGAGCAATGAGCAGTTCTTC,CASSVASSGGARSNEQFF
TRBJ2-7,few,TRBV12-3/TRBV12-4,NA,TGTGCCAGCAGTTCTGTCGGAGACTACGAGCAGTACTTC,CASSSVGDYEQYF
TRBJ1-5,NA,TRBV5-6,TRBD1,TGTGCCAGTCACTACTGGGGACAGGGCAATCAGCCCCAGCATTTT,CASHYWGQGNQPQHF
TRBJ1-4,few,TRBV12-3/TRBV12-4,TRBD1,TGTGCCAGCAGCCCCTTGGGGACAGGGAATGAAAAACTGTTTTTT,CASSPLGTGNEKLFF
TRBJ1-1,NA,TRBV7-2,NA,TGTGCCAGCAGCCCCTGGACAGCCTCGAACACTGAAGCTTTCTTT,CASSPWTASNTEAFF
TRBJ2-1,few,TRBV20-1,NA,TGCAGTGCTATCCAGGGGGGGCTGAATGAGCAGTTCTTC,CSAIQGGLNEQFF
TRBJ2-3,NA,TRBV20-1,TRBD2,TGCAGTGCTAGAAGGGCTAGCGGGGTAGCAGATACGCAGTATTTT,CSARRASGVADTQYF
TRBJ2-1,NA,TRBV11-2,TRBD2,TGTGCCAGCAGCCCGCTAGCGGGCCTTTCCTACAATGAGCAGTTCTTC,CASSPLAGLSYNEQFF
TRBJ1-5,many,TRBV27,NA,TGTGCCAGCAGTTTGAGGGGTCAGCCCCAGCATTTT,CASSLRGQPQHF
TRBJ2-7,few,TRBV15,NA,TGTGCCACCAGCAGAGATGGACACCTCGCCGACGAGCAGTACTTC,CATSRDGHLADEQYF
TRBJ2-5,few,TRBV12-3/TRBV12-4,NA,TGTGCCAGCAGTTTGTCCCGGGGATTCCAGTACTTC,CASSLSRGFQYF
TRBJ1-1,NA,TRBV28,NA,TGTGCCAGCAGTTTAGTGAGGGATTTAGGTTGGAACACTGAAGCTTTCTTT,CASSLVRDLGWNTEAFF
TRBJ2-6,many,TRBV5-1,NA,TGCGCCAGCAGTCCAGGGTCCGGGGCCAACGTCCTGACTTTC,CASSPGSGANVLTF
TRBJ2-7,NA,TRBV5-4,NA,TGTGCCAGCAGCTCCGACTACTACGAGCAGTACTTC,CASSSDYYEQYF
TRBJ2-5,NA,TRBV23-1,NA,TGCGCCAGCAGGTCCGACAAGGAAAAGATGGACTTC,CASRSDKEKMDF
TRBJ2-6,NA,TRBV18,TRBD1,TGTGCCAGCTCAATCCCGCCGGGACAGTCTTCTAAGGGGGAAATCTCTGGGGCCAACGTCCTGACTTTC,CASSIPPGQSSKGEISGANVLTF
TRBJ2-3,few,TRBV7-9,NA,TGTGCCAGCAGCTTGGCTACGGACAGCACAGATACGCAGTATTTT,CASSLATDSTDTQYF
TRBJ2-1,NA,TRBV4-1,NA,TGCGCCAGCAGCCAGTTCCCCCTTTCGGGCTACTTATCTTCCTACAATGAGCAGTTCTTC,CASSQFPLSGYLSSYNEQFF
TRBJ2-4,NA,TRBV7-2,NA,TGTGCCAGCAGATCAGGGCCGCGGAGGAAAAAAAACATTCAGTACTTC,CASRSGPRRKKNIQYF
TRBJ1-6,NA,TRBV2,TRBD1,TGTGCCAGCGCCTACGACAGGGCGCAACTCTCCTATAATTCACCCCTCCACTTT,CASAYDRAQLSYNSPLHF
TRBJ1-5,few,TRBV5-5,NA,TGTGCCAGCAGCTTGGACCCATGGGCTAATCAGCCCCAGCATTTT,CASSLDPWANQPQHF
TRBJ1-6,few,TRBV12-3/TRBV12-4,TRBD1,TGTGCCAGCAGTTCGGGACAGGGTCGGTCCCTCCACTTT,CASSSGQGRSLHF
TRBJ2-3,NA,TRBV20-1,TRBD2,TGCAGTGCTAGAGTCGGGGGAGGGACAGATACGCAGTATTTT,CSARVGGGTDTQYF
TRBJ2-7,NA,TRBV11-1,NA,TGTGCCAGCAGCCAAACATATGCTGGGATTACTTCTGCCTACGAGCAGTACTTC,CASSQTYAGITSAYEQYF
TRBJ2-1,few,TRBV7-9,TRBD2,TGTGCCAGCAGCTTAACGGGACTAGCGGGGGGCAATGAGCAGTTCTTC,CASSLTGLAGGNEQFF
TRBJ2-2,few,TRBV11-2,TRBD1,TGTGCCAGCAGCCATGGACCTGGGACAGTTACCGGGGAGCTGTTTTTT,CASSHGPGTVTGELFF
TRBJ2-2,NA,TRBV15,NA,TGTGCCACCAGCAGCGTAAGGCCAACCGGGGAGCTGTTTTTT,CATSSVRPTGELFF